These T cell receptor beta chains were read from a single sample in a study of blood T cell repertoires in COVID-19. Sequenced by immunoSEQ multiplex PCR; TCRdb stores in-frame clones only, minus some. The profile covers approximately 200,000 clones, with 90% to 95% appearing a single time and about 0.76% taken by the ten largest. Material: peripheral blood. Receptors originate from a man aged 30 to 45 with COVID-19, enrolled during active disease. CDR3s include the opening cysteine and the closing phenylalanine or tryptophan. The D gene is left open where the match is weak. Clone size is given for some rows only: seen once, a few or many times, or a class if the clone is expanded.

V: TRBV18; size: -; D: -; J: TRBJ1-2; CDR3: CASSPLRDPPYMDGYTF; DNA: TGTGCCAGCTCACCACTGAGGGATCCACCATACATGGATGGCTACACCTTC
V: TRBV4-2; size: -; D: -; J: TRBJ1-1; CDR3: CAAGDGGPPGTEAFF; DNA: TGTGCCGCGGGCGACGGAGGACCCCCGGGCACTGAAGCTTTCTTT
V: TRBV6-5; size: -; D: -; J: TRBJ1-2; CDR3: CASSSRGFGYTF; DNA: TGTGCCAGCAGTAGCAGGGGCTTTGGCTACACCTTC
V: TRBV7-9; size: -; D: -; J: TRBJ2-1; CDR3: CASSRMTGKNEQFF; DNA: TGTGCCAGCAGCCGAATGACGGGAAAGAATGAGCAGTTCTTC
V: TRBV6-5; size: -; D: TRBD1; J: TRBJ2-1; CDR3: CASSSGQGRNEQFF; DNA: TGTGCCAGCAGCTCTGGACAGGGTCGGAATGAGCAGTTCTTC
V: TRBV5-1; size: -; D: TRBD2; J: TRBJ2-1; CDR3: CASSLVKTSGRYNEQFF; DNA: TGCGCCAGCAGCTTGGTAAAGACTAGCGGCCGCTACAATGAGCAGTTCTTC
V: TRBV11-2; size: -; D: -; J: TRBJ1-3; CDR3: CASSLDEKTGNTIYF; DNA: TGTGCCAGCAGCTTAGACGAGAAGACTGGAAACACCATATATTTT
V: TRBV5-4; size: -; D: TRBD1; J: TRBJ2-7; CDR3: CASSSTGQNYEQYF; DNA: TGTGCCAGCAGCTCTACGGGACAGAACTACGAGCAGTACTTC
V: TRBV6-5; size: -; D: -; J: TRBJ2-7; CDR3: CASSYTPGTLYEQYF; DNA: TGTGCCAGCAGTTACACTCCCGGGACACTCTACGAGCAGTACTTC
V: TRBV7-3; size: once; D: TRBD2; J: TRBJ2-1; CDR3: CASSPSGGYNEQFF; DNA: TGTGCCAGCAGCCCTAGCGGGGGCTACAATGAGCAGTTCTTC
V: TRBV7-2; size: once; D: -; J: TRBJ2-1; CDR3: CASSSWGQGGYNEQFF; DNA: TGTGCCAGCAGCTCCTGGGGGCAGGGGGGCTACAATGAGCAGTTCTTC
V: TRBV5-1; size: -; D: -; J: TRBJ2-1; CDR3: CASSSKAGANEQFF; DNA: TGCGCCAGCAGCTCCAAGGCAGGGGCCAATGAGCAGTTCTTC
V: TRBV18; size: once; D: TRBD1; J: TRBJ1-2; CDR3: CASSPDRGHHGYTF; DNA: TGTGCCAGCTCACCGGACAGGGGGCATCATGGCTACACCTTC
V: TRBV23-1; size: -; D: TRBD1; J: TRBJ1-5; CDR3: CARPRQGPDQPQHF; DNA: TGCGCCCGTCCTCGACAGGGGCCAGATCAGCCCCAGCATTTT
V: TRBV5-1; size: -; D: -; J: TRBJ2-2; CDR3: CASSLSVLSTGELFF; DNA: TGCGCCAGCAGTTTGTCTGTGCTAAGCACCGGGGAGCTGTTTTTT
V: TRBV7-3; size: -; D: -; J: TRBJ2-1; CDR3: CASSFGGGEQFF; DNA: TGTGCCAGCAGCTTCGGTGGTGGTGAGCAGTTCTTC
V: TRBV4-1; size: -; D: TRBD1; J: TRBJ1-5; CDR3: CASSQRGTGYDQPQHF; DNA: TGCGCCAGCAGCCAGCGGGGGACAGGGTATGATCAGCCCCAGCATTTT
V: TRBV21-1; size: once; D: -; J: TRBJ1-1; CDR3: CASSKARGKWNTEAFF; DNA: TGTGCCAGCAGCAAAGCGCGGGGTAAGTGGAACACTGAAGCTTTCTTT
V: TRBV27; size: -; D: TRBD2; J: TRBJ2-7; CDR3: CASRAGGTYEQYF; DNA: TGTGCCAGCAGGGCGGGGGGAACCTACGAGCAGTACTTC
V: TRBV11-2; size: -; D: -; J: TRBJ1-2; CDR3: CASSSQTDRNYGYTF; DNA: TGTGCCAGCAGCTCCCAGACGGACAGAAACTATGGCTACACCTTC
V: TRBV23-1; size: -; D: -; J: TRBJ1-6; CDR3: CASSQRYHSPLHF; DNA: TGCGCCAGCAGTCAGCGCTATCATTCACCCCTCCACTTT
V: TRBV19; size: -; D: TRBD1; J: TRBJ1-3; CDR3: CASSSPPGTGSSGNTIYF; DNA: TGTGCCAGCAGTAGCCCCCCCGGGACAGGGAGCTCTGGAAACACCATATATTTT
V: TRBV5-1; size: -; D: -; J: TRBJ2-5; CDR3: CASSDARGPQETQYF; DNA: TGCGCCAGCAGCGACGCCCGGGGTCCCCAGGAGACCCAGTACTTC
V: TRBV6-1; size: -; D: -; J: TRBJ1-2; CDR3: CASSEVYGYTF; DNA: TGTGCCAGCAGTGAAGTATATGGCTACACCTTC
V: TRBV18; size: -; D: TRBD1; J: TRBJ2-7; CDR3: CASSPGTGHYEQYF; DNA: TGTGCCAGCTCACCAGGGACAGGACACTACGAGCAGTACTTC
V: TRBV25-1; size: -; D: TRBD1; J: TRBJ2-1; CDR3: CASSGDLWTGGNEQFF; DNA: TGTGCCAGCAGTGGCGATCTTTGGACAGGAGGCAATGAGCAGTTCTTC
V: TRBV7-9; size: -; D: TRBD1; J: TRBJ1-2; CDR3: CASSSPGGGGYTF; DNA: TGTGCCAGCAGCTCCCCAGGGGGCGGTGGCTACACCTTC
V: TRBV9; size: -; D: TRBD2; J: TRBJ2-5; CDR3: CASSPSGGAGETQYF; DNA: TGTGCCAGCAGCCCTAGCGGGGGGGCCGGAGAGACCCAGTACTTC
V: TRBV4-1; size: -; D: -; J: TRBJ2-7; CDR3: CASSPQVVETYEQYF; DNA: TGCGCCAGCAGCCCCCAGGTGGTCGAGACCTACGAGCAGTACTTC
V: TRBV5-5; size: -; D: -; J: TRBJ1-3; CDR3: CASSGLGGAGNTIYF; DNA: TGTGCCAGCAGCGGGCTCGGGGGAGCTGGAAACACCATATATTTT
V: TRBV4-1; size: few; D: TRBD2; J: TRBJ2-3; CDR3: CASSQRTSGGTYTDTQYF; DNA: TGCGCCAGCAGCCAACGGACTAGCGGGGGGACCTACACAGATACGCAGTATTTT